A single sample gave rise to the 15 T cell receptor beta chains below, sequenced in a study of blood T cell repertoires in COVID-19. Clones were read by immunoSEQ multiplex PCR, and TCRdb kept only the in-frame ones, dropping some. The profile shows 95,000 to 150,000 clones, less than 90% of them singletons. The sample comprised PBMCs or T cells enriched from blood (not recorded which). These TCRs come from a woman in her 30s who had recovered from COVID-19.

This rearrangement joins TRBV18 to TRBJ2-5; 7 bases match TRBD2. The CDR3 contains 18 residues. Germline lookup yields CDR1 KGHSH and CDR2 LQKENI. V gave up 4 bases and J gave up 1 base; unmatched junction bases: 15. The CDR3 region has the DNA TGTGCCAGCTCACGCTATCCCCCGCCTAGCGGAATCCAAGAGACCCAGTACTTC. Its protein product is CASSRYPPPSGIQETQYF.

The chain carries TRBV12-3 or TRBV12-4 and TRBJ2-2, with 7 bases identical to TRBD2. This CDR3 contains 13 residues. V was pared by 5 bases and J by 5 bases, with 2 bases of the junction left unmatched. The CDR3 DNA reads as TGTGCCAGCAGTGGGGGGGAGACCGGGGAGCTGTTTTTT. Protein sequence: CASSGGETGELFF.

The V gene is TRBV30, the J gene TRBJ1-1; D perhaps matches TRBD1 (5 bases). Germline lookup yields CDR1 GTSNPN and CDR2 SVGIG (reference sequence). V was cut by 0 bases and J by 10 bases, with 9 bases left in between. The CDR3 extends over 11 amino acids. The CDR3 reads CAWSVDKGAFF. In nucleotides, the CDR3 is TGTGCCTGGAGTGTGGACAAGGGAGCTTTCTTT.

Details on this clone: Other DNA sequences within the sample encode an identical CDR3. V gene TRBV28 combines with J gene TRBJ2-7, with D maybe TRBD2 (6 bases). The V gene's germline CDR1 is MDHEN and CDR2 SYDVKM. The CDR3 contains 15 residues. V lost 6 bases, J lost 0 bases, and 15 bases lay in between. As DNA, the CDR3 is TGTGCCAGCAGCTCCGCCGGGGGTGGCTCCTACGAGCAGTACTTC. The encoded protein is CASSSAGGGSYEQYF. Filled out from reference TRBV28 and TRBJ2-7, the complete variable domain reads DVKVTQSSRYLVKRTGEKVFLECVQDMDHENMFWYRQDPGLGLRLIYFSYDVKMKEKGDIPEGYSVSREKKERFSLILESASTNQTSMYLCASSSAGGGSYEQYFGPGTRLTVT.

The CDR3 DNA reads as TGTGCCAGCAGGGGGCAGGGGTGGGGCAATCAGCCCCAGCATTTT. Amino acid sequence: CASRGQGWGNQPQHF. The rearrangement uses TRBV6-5 and TRBJ1-5; tentative D call: TRBD1 (6 bases). V dropped 6 bases and J dropped 2 bases, with 14 bases sitting between them. Germline V lookup: CDR1 MNHEY, CDR2 SVGAGI. The CDR3 extends over 15 amino acids.

V and J are TRBV19 and TRBJ2-3; the match to TRBD2 covers 8 bases. The length of the CDR3 is 16 residues. In germline, CDR1 is LNHDA, CDR2 SQIVND (reference sequence). J was trimmed by 2 bases and V by 5 bases; bases with no gene match: 9. CDR3 protein: CASSRQTSGNTDTQYF. DNA of the CDR3: TGTGCCAGTAGTCGACAAACTAGCGGCAACACAGATACGCAGTATTTT.

The chain couples TRBV19 to TRBJ2-3; TRBD2 matches at 7 bases. Germline V lookup: CDR1 LNHDA, CDR2 SQIVND (reference sequence). The CDR3 totals 13 residues. V lost 0 bases and J lost 12; bases outside the gene matches: 6. The chain's CDR3 is CASSIERAGRQYF. In DNA form, the CDR3 reads TGTGCCAGTAGTATAGAACGAGCGGGGCGTCAGTATTTT.

The table lists this clone with a count of one. The DNA of the CDR3 is TGTGCCAGCAGTTCCCTTAGGGGTTCATTGTTTTTT. It is translated as CASSSLRGSLFF. V is TRBV28 and J is TRBJ1-4, with D perhaps matching TRBD1 (5 bases). The germline V gene has CDR1 MDHEN and CDR2 SYDVKM. Trimming pared 4 bases from V and 15 bases from J, leaving 15 bases between. The length of the CDR3 is 12 residues.

This clone has just a few counts. The chain combines TRBV6-1 with TRBJ2-7, with D perhaps matching TRBD2 (5 bases). Deletions cut 0 bases from V and 0 bases from J, with 9 bases between. This CDR3 spans 15 amino acids. The germline V gene encodes CDR1 MNHNS and CDR2 SASEGT. CDR3 loop: CASSEAGADSYEQYF. The CDR3 nucleotides are TGTGCCAGCAGTGAAGCGGGAGCGGACTCCTACGAGCAGTACTTC.

The CDR3 sequence: CASSLTSLQDTEAFF. The CDR3 bases are TGCGCCAGCAGCTTGACATCTCTACAGGACACTGAAGCTTTCTTT. This chain links TRBV5-1 with TRBJ1-1, with D perhaps TRBD1 (5 bases). The CDR3 contains 15 residues. The V gene lost 1 base and the J gene lost 3 bases, with 13 bases spanning the gap. Germline V gene data show CDR1 as SGHRS and CDR2 as YFSETQ.

This chain uses TRBV2 with TRBJ1-2; maybe TRBD1 (6 bases). Germline V lookup: CDR1 SNHLY, CDR2 FYNNEI. V was cut by 6 bases and J by 4 bases, with 9 bases left in between. This CDR3 spans 12 amino acids. CDR3 sequence reads: CASRQGGYGYTF. The CDR3 DNA reads as TGTGCCAGCAGACAGGGTGGCTATGGCTACACCTTC.

In this sample, this clone turned up once. This sequence joins TRBV5-8 and TRBJ2-4; perhaps TRBD1 as D (5 bases). Per the germline V gene, CDR1 is SGHTS and CDR2 is YDEGEE. V was cut by 1 base and J by 6 bases, with 14 bases left in between. There are 15 residues in the CDR3. This chain's CDR3 is CASSLTQGILNIQYF. CDR3 DNA sequence: TGTGCCAGCAGCTTGACCCAGGGAATTTTAAACATTCAGTACTTC.

The chain recombines TRBV19 with TRBJ1-6, with TRBD1 matching 12 bases. The CDR3 has 14 residues. With V trimmed by 6 bases and J by 9 bases, 3 bases remained unmatched. Germline CDR1 LNHDA, CDR2 SQIVND (reference sequence). CDR3 nucleotide sequence: TGTGCCAGTAGGGGACAGGGGGCCGGTTCACCCCTCCACTTT. It codes for CASRGQGAGSPLHF.

This clone was seen just once. CDR3 protein: CASSLRQGGWKLFF. The CDR3 DNA follows: TGTGCCAGCAGCTTAAGACAGGGGGGGTGGAAACTGTTTTTT. This chain joins TRBV11-2 and TRBJ1-4; TRBD1 aligns across 9 bases. Germline V gene lookup returns CDR1 SGHAT and CDR2 FQNNGV. Losses at the gene ends were 2 bases for V and 11 bases for J; bases not matched to a gene: 6. The CDR3 consists of 14 residues.

This sequence joins TRBV6-5 and TRBJ2-5; 8 bases are a match to TRBD1. The CDR3 has 14 amino acids. Germline CDR1 MNHEY, CDR2 SVGAGI. After removal of 6 bases from V and 5 bases from J, the junction contained 8 bases not matched to a gene. This CDR3 reads CASRYQGATETQYF. CDR3 nucleotide sequence: TGTGCCAGCAGATATCAGGGGGCCACGGAGACCCAGTACTTC.